A single sample gave rise to the 30 T cell receptor beta chains below, sequenced in a study of cytomegalovirus exposure and HLA in healthy donors. The PCR had 60 Vbeta and 13 Jbeta primers. Profiling relied on immunoSEQ multiplex PCR, and the TCRdb table lists in-frame clones only, not all of them. The sample contains over 150,000 clones, roughly 75% of which appear only once. Material: PBMCs. These TCRs come from a male donor in good health and CMV-seronegative.

The chain couples TRBV15 to TRBJ1-5, with 10 bases aligning to TRBD1. The CDR3 is 17 residues long. The V gene's germline CDR1 is LNHNV and CDR2 YYDKDF (reference sequence). Trimming removed 2 bases from V and 4 bases from J; junction bases left unmatched: 8. The CDR3 sequence: CATSRPPGQGKNQPQHF. The CDR3 region has the DNA TGTGCCACCAGCAGACCACCGGGACAGGGGAAGAATCAGCCCCAGCATTTT.

V usage is TRBV30 and J usage is TRBJ2-3, with 11 bases that match TRBD2. The CDR3 runs 14 residues. V dropped 3 bases and J dropped 3; count of bases not matched to a gene: 2. Germline V lookup: CDR1 GTSNPN, CDR2 SVGIG (reference sequence). This CDR3 is CAWRTSGATDTQYF. The DNA of the CDR3 is TGTGCCTGGAGGACTAGCGGGGCGACAGATACGCAGTATTTT.

The V and J genes are TRBV5-1 and TRBJ1-1; 8 bases are a match to TRBD1. Germline CDR1 reads SGHRS; CDR2 reads YFSETQ. The length of the CDR3 is 16 residues. Trimming removed 0 bases from V and 0 bases from J; junction bases left unmatched: 4. CDR3 amino acids: CASSLARTGLNTEAFF. CDR3 sequence (DNA): TGCGCCAGCAGCTTGGCCCGGACAGGGTTGAACACTGAAGCTTTCTTT.

This chain uses TRBV5-6 with TRBJ2-3; perhaps TRBD1 as D (6 bases). The V end lost 4 bases, the J end lost 0 bases, and 9 bases lay between the germline ends. Germline values: CDR1 SGHDT, CDR2 YYEEEE. CDR3 length: 14 residues. The CDR3: CASSRDISTDTQYF. The CDR3 DNA follows: TGTGCCAGCAGCCGGGACATTAGCACAGATACGCAGTATTTT.

The chain employs TRBV4-3 and TRBJ1-2, with D hard to call. Germline V lookup: CDR1 LGHNA, CDR2 YSLEER. CDR3 size: 13 residues. Trimming shortened V by 0 bases and J by 8 bases, and 10 bases separated the two germline ends. CDR3 coding DNA: TGCGCCAGCAGCCAAGAAGTCCAGGCGGGCTACACCTTC. This translates into CASSQEVQAGYTF.

The chain joins TRBV28 to TRBJ2-1; 7 positions agree with TRBD1. J was trimmed by 4 bases and V by 7 bases; bases with no gene match: 10. The CDR3 sequence is 15 residues long. Per the germline V gene, CDR1 is MDHEN and CDR2 is SYDVKM. The CDR3 spells CASTSEGARYNEQFF. The CDR3 DNA reads as TGTGCCAGCACCTCTGAGGGGGCGCGTTACAATGAGCAGTTCTTC.

DNA of the CDR3: TGTGCCAGCAGCCAAGCCGCTCCGGGACTAGCGACTTACGAGCAGTACTTC. Amino acid sequence: CASSQAAPGLATYEQYF. The J gene is TRBJ2-7, the V gene TRBV4-2, with 10 positions matching TRBD2. Germline assignment: CDR1 LGHNA and CDR2 YNFKEQ. This CDR3 comprises 17 residues. The V gene end was trimmed by 1 base and the J gene end by 4 bases; junction bases not matched to a gene: 10.

The DNA of the CDR3 is TGTGCCAGCAGCACCCGCGGGACCTACGAGCAGTACTTC. As protein: CASSTRGTYEQYF. V usage is TRBV7-2 and J usage is TRBJ2-7, with D possibly matching TRBD2 (6 bases). Trimming took off 5 bases at V and 2 bases at J, with 10 bases between the two ends. Germline CDR1 SGHTA, CDR2 FQGNSA. The CDR3 consists of 13 residues.

Notes on this clone: Other DNA sequences in the same sample also yield this CDR3. The chain recombines TRBV27 with TRBJ1-1; a possible D gene is TRBD1 (6 bases). The CDR3 runs 14 residues. Germline CDR1 MNHEY, CDR2 SMNVEV (reference sequence). Trimming shortened V by 0 bases and J by 5 bases, and 10 bases separated the two germline ends. CDR3 sequence: CASSLSRGRTEAFF. The DNA for the CDR3 is TGTGCCAGCAGTTTATCCAGGGGCCGAACTGAAGCTTTCTTT.

This clone has a handful of counts. V is TRBV4-1 and J is TRBJ1-4, with 8 bases aligning to TRBD1. The junction had 4 bases not matched to a gene; V was cut back by 0 bases and J by 7 bases. The germline V gene has CDR1 MGHRA and CDR2 YSYEKL. The CDR3 is 15 amino acids. This CDR3 reads CASSQDSGGGEKLFF. CDR3 nucleotide sequence: TGCGCCAGCAGCCAAGATTCAGGGGGCGGTGAAAAACTGTTTTTT.

This clone turned up a few times. The chain recombines TRBV13 with TRBJ2-2; 10 positions agree with TRBD2. Trimming at V came to 2 bases and at J to 6 bases, leaving 12 bases not matched to a gene. The CDR3 is 18 residues long. Germline V lookup: CDR1 PRHDT, CDR2 FYEKMQ (reference sequence). CDR3 DNA: TGTGCCAGCAGCTTACTGTTGAGCCTAGCGGGAGCTCCCGGGGAGCTGTTTTTT. Its translation is CASSLLLSLAGAPGELFF.

The chain uses TRBV10-3 and TRBJ2-7; D is possibly TRBD1 (5 bases). This CDR3 comprises 15 residues. Germline values: CDR1 ENHRY, CDR2 SYGVKD. V shed 0 bases and J shed 1 base, with 10 bases lying between them. CDR3 nucleotides: TGTGCCATCAGTGAGTCGACGCAGGGTTCCTACGAGCAGTACTTC. As protein: CAISESTQGSYEQYF.

This chain joins TRBV6-4 and TRBJ2-5; tentatively, D is TRBD2 (5 bases). CDR3 length: 11 amino acids. Germline CDR1 and CDR2: MRHNA and SNTAGT. The V gene lost 3 bases and the J gene lost 7 bases, with 6 bases spanning the gap. The CDR3: CASSEGRTQYF. Here the CDR3 DNA reads TGTGCCAGCAGTGAGGGGAGGACCCAGTACTTC.

The chain carries TRBV4-3 and TRBJ2-7, with D possibly being TRBD2 (7 bases). The CDR3 length is 17 residues. The V end was cut by 1 base, the J end by 5 bases, with 21 bases between. Germline V gene sequence: CDR1 LGHNA, CDR2 YSLEER. CDR3 sequence: CASSQGPPSGGRHEQYF. The DNA for the CDR3 is TGCGCCAGCAGCCAAGGCCCGCCGTCCGGGGGGCGACACGAGCAGTACTTC.

V and J are TRBV4-3 and TRBJ2-7; TRBD2 matches at 9 bases. The germline gives CDR1 LGHNA, CDR2 YSLEER. The ends lost 1 base at V and 3 bases at J; junction bases unmatched: 16. CDR3 length: 19 amino acids. The CDR3 region has the DNA TGCGCCAGCAGCCAAGGGTTAGGGGGGCGGGAGGGCTTCCACTACGAGCAGTACTTC. Protein sequence: CASSQGLGGREGFHYEQYF.

For this clone: Because it lacks the conserved phenylalanine or tryptophan at the end, this CDR3 is likely a read error. The V gene is TRBV19, the J gene TRBJ1-1; D not resolved. V lost 3 bases and J 3 bases, leaving 11 bases between the germline ends. Germline loops: CDR1 LNHDA, CDR2 SQIVND (reference sequence). The CDR3 contains 14 residues. CDR3 region: CASSIVGRYTEAFL. In DNA, the CDR3 is TGTGCCAGTAGTATTGTGGGGAGGTACACTGAAGCTTTCCTT.

V is TRBV7-9 and J is TRBJ2-1, with D possibly matching TRBD1 (5 bases). Trimming shortened V by 1 base and J by 0 bases, and 7 bases separated the two germline ends. CDR1 and CDR2 (germline): SEHNR, FQNEAQ (reference sequence). The CDR3 contains 15 residues. The chain's CDR3 is CASSLGDSSYNEQFF. CDR3 nucleotide sequence: TGTGCCAGCAGCTTAGGAGACAGCTCCTACAATGAGCAGTTCTTC.

About this clone itself: A read error may account for a junction end that differs from germline. The chain links TRBV5-1 to TRBJ2-3, with TRBD2 as a possible D gene (6 bases). CDR3 size: 16 residues. The germline V gene has CDR1 SGHRS and CDR2 YFSETQ. For the CDR3, the DNA is TGCGCCAGCAGCTTGGAGCGCGGAACTAGCACAGATGCGCAGTATTTT. Translated: CASSLERGTSTDAQYF. The variable domain in full, with the rest retrieved from reference TRBV5-1 and TRBJ2-3, is KAGVTQTPRYLIKTRGQQVTLSCSPISGHRSVSWYQQTPGQGLQFLFEYFSETQRNKGNFPGRFSGRQFSNSRSEMNVSTLELGDSALYLCASSLERGTSTDAQYFGPGTRLTVL.

CDR3 loop: CASSFSGGSYEQYF. CDR3 DNA: TGTGCCAGCAGTTTTTCAGGAGGATCCTACGAGCAGTACTTC. The chain combines TRBV28 with TRBJ2-7; possible D gene TRBD2, 5 bases. The CDR3 covers 14 residues. Germline V lookup: CDR1 MDHEN, CDR2 SYDVKM. Trimming removed 3 bases at V and 1 base at J, with 10 bases between.

The chain links TRBV7-8 to TRBJ2-7, with 10 nucleotides matching TRBD1. V was pared by 5 bases and J by 6 bases, with 10 bases of the junction left unmatched. Germline V gene sequence: CDR1 SGHVS, CDR2 FQNEAQ. The CDR3 runs 15 residues. This CDR3 reads CASSPWGQGPSEQYF. The CDR3 coding sequence is TGTGCCAGCAGCCCATGGGGACAGGGGCCCTCCGAGCAGTACTTC.

The V call is TRBV11-3, the J call TRBJ2-1; 14 bases are a match to TRBD2. Germline lookup yields CDR1 SGHNT and CDR2 YENEEA. V lost 5 bases and J lost 3; bases outside the gene matches: 6. The CDR3 runs to 17 residues. DNA of the CDR3: TGTGCCAGCAGCGCAGGGGGGACTAGCGGGGGCTACAATGAGCAGTTCTTC. Residues: CASSAGGTSGGYNEQFF.

This clone was seen a handful of times. This chain links TRBV25-1 with TRBJ1-6; 10 positions agree with TRBD1. Germline CDR1 is MGHDK and CDR2 is SYGVNS. The junction had 1 base not matched to a gene; V was cut back by 4 bases and J by 7 bases. The length of the CDR3 is 14 residues. CDR3 sequence (DNA): TGTGCCAGCAGTGGACAGGGGGCGAATTCACCCCTCCACTTT. This sequence encodes CASSGQGANSPLHF.

The chain couples TRBV28 to TRBJ2-5, with 10 nucleotides matching TRBD2. The CDR3 has 15 amino acids. CDR1 and CDR2 from the germline V gene are MDHEN and SYDVKM. V lost 4 bases to trimming and J lost 4 bases; unmatched junction nucleotides: 6. CDR3 amino acids: CASSSSGSDAETQYF. The CDR3 DNA follows: TGTGCCAGCAGTTCTAGCGGGAGTGATGCAGAGACCCAGTACTTC.

The genes are TRBV6-1 and TRBJ1-1; 7 bases align to TRBD1. Germline lookup yields CDR1 MNHNS and CDR2 SASEGT. CDR3 length: 13 residues. The J segment lost 1 base and the V segment lost 8 bases, leaving 4 bases of the junction unmatched. DNA for the CDR3: TGTGCCAGCTCCGGGACAGCGAACACTGAAGCTTTCTTT. Amino acid sequence: CASSGTANTEAFF.

The V and J genes are TRBV10-3 and TRBJ2-1, with 8 bases fitting TRBD1. CDR3 length equals 15 residues. Trimming cost V 10 bases and J 8 bases; bases outside gene matches: 16. The germline gives CDR1 ENHRY, CDR2 SYGVKD. For the CDR3, the DNA is TGTGCCACGCAGAAGCTGCAGGGGGCGGGCGATGAGCAGTTCTTC. Translated, it gives CATQKLQGAGDEQFF.

This chain joins TRBV10-3 and TRBJ2-7, with D possibly matching TRBD2 (7 bases). The germline V gene has CDR1 ENHRY and CDR2 SYGVKD. Trimming took 10 bases from V and 2 from J, leaving 18 bases between them. The CDR3 is 14 amino acids. CDR3: CATEGGARAYEQYF. DNA of the CDR3: TGTGCCACCGAGGGGGGGGCAAGGGCCTACGAGCAGTACTTC.

Concerning this clone itself: At one end the junction does not follow the germline gene, possibly because of a read error. The same CDR3 can be traced to other DNA sequences in this sample. This chain uses TRBV5-1 with TRBJ1-1; D is uncertain. In germline, CDR1 is SGHRS, CDR2 YFSETQ. The CDR3 is 14 residues long. The CDR3 sequence: CASSLGGYGAEAFF. The CDR3 DNA reads TGCGCCAGCAGCTTGGGAGGGTATGGCGCTGAGGCTTTCTTT.

This chain connects TRBV7-3 to TRBJ2-3, with D tentatively TRBD1 (6 bases). Germline values: CDR1 SGHTA, CDR2 FQGTGA. V was shortened by 5 bases and J by 4 bases, with 13 bases between the two germline ends. The CDR3 totals 14 residues. CDR3 sequence: CASSTTGNPDTQYF. DNA of the CDR3: TGTGCCAGCAGCACAACAGGGAACCCAGATACGCAGTATTTT. Combining the CDR3 with reference TRBV7-3 and TRBJ2-3 gives the whole variable domain GAGVSQTPSNKVTEKGKYVELRCDPISGHTALYWYRQSLGQGPEFLIYFQGTGAADDSGLPNDRFFAVRPEGSVSTLKIQRTERGDSAVYLCASSTTGNPDTQYFGPGTRLTVL.

The chain couples TRBV7-8 to TRBJ2-4; 12 bases fit TRBD1. The germline CDR1 and CDR2 sequences are SGHVS and FQNEAQ. The ends lost 6 bases at V and 0 bases at J; junction bases unmatched: 9. CDR3 length: 18 amino acids. In DNA form, the CDR3 reads TGTGCCAGCAGGGCCGGGACAGGGGGCCCTCAAGCCAAAAACATTCAGTACTTC. This codes for CASRAGTGGPQAKNIQYF.

This chain joins TRBV5-1 and TRBJ2-7; D not certain. The CDR3 has 14 residues. Looked up from germline, CDR1 is SGHRS and CDR2 is YFSETQ. V was shortened by 2 bases and J by 2 bases, with 11 bases between the two germline ends. For the CDR3, the DNA is TGCGCCAGCAGCTTCGGAGCGAACCCCTACGAGCAGTACTTC. Its translation is CASSFGANPYEQYF.